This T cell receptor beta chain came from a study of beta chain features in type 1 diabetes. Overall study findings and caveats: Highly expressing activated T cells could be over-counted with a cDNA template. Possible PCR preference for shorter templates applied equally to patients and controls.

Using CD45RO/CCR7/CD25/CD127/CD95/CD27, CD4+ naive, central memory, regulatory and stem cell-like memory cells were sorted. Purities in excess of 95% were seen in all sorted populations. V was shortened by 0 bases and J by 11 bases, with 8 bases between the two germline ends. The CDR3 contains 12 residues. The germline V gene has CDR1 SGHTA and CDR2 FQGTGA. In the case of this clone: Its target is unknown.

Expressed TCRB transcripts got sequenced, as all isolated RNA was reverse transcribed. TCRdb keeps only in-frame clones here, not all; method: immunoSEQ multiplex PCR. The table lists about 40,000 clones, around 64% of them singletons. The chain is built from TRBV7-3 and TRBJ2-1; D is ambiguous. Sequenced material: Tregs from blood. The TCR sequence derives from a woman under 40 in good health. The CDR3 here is CASSLTPVQQFF. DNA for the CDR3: TGTGCCAGCAGCTTAACTCCAGTCCAGCAGTTCTTC.